These 14 T cell receptor beta chains share one sample of origin, sequenced in a study of persistence of HIV-infected CD4 T cells (dated by TCRdb to about 2020). Their specific antigens are unknown. The treatment or condition label corresponds to: suppressive antiretroviral therapy. A pool of overlapping 15-mer peptides from HIV-1 Gag, at around 0.99 ug per peptide per mL, was used to stimulate the cells. Sorting of responding CD4+ T cells was based on upregulation of both CD40 ligand and CD69. The immunoSEQ hsTCRB assay version 4 in survey mode was used to sequence TCRbeta repertoires from genomic DNA. TCRdb took this table from immuneACCESS and kept in-frame rearrangements with V and J called. Such tables lack part of the clones; where checked against another copy, unresolved V genes explain under half of the gap, and the rest is unexplained. This sample holds roughly 20,000 clones; approximately 60% were observed only once. The leading ten clones occupy around 2% of the sample.

Material: CD4+ T cells sorted from PBMCs after roughly 19-hour stimulation, obtained from a patient who received antiretroviral therapy. Explained via the paper, the cell subset or site label denotes: CD40L+CD69+ CD4 T cells responding to HIV-1 Gag peptides. These receptors were taken from an adult woman with HIV who was CMV-seropositive.

This rearrangement joins TRBV6-5 to TRBJ2-7, with 10 bases lining up with TRBD1. V lost 10 bases and J lost 5; bases outside the gene matches: 8. The CDR3 loop spans 13 amino acids. The germline V gene encodes CDR1 MNHEY and CDR2 SVGAGI. The CDR3: CAILGQGMHEQYF. CDR3 nucleotide sequence: TGTGCCATCCTGGGACAGGGGATGCACGAGCAGTACTTC.

V and J are TRBV30 and TRBJ1-6; no definite D call. CDR3 length: 17 amino acids. Germline CDR1 reads GTSNPN; CDR2 reads SVGIG (reference sequence). V lost 0 bases and J 4 bases, leaving 16 bases between the germline ends. As DNA, the CDR3 is TGTGCCTGGAGTGTGTCTTCCGGAAAGTTTTATAATTCACCCCTCCACTTT. This sequence encodes CAWSVSSGKFYNSPLHF.

The rearrangement uses TRBV5-5 and TRBJ1-5; possibly TRBD1 for D (6 bases). Germline V lookup: CDR1 SGHKS, CDR2 YYEKEE (reference sequence). This CDR3 region has 16 residues. The V and J ends lost 0 bases and 1 base respectively, with 11 bases between them. In DNA form, the CDR3 reads TGTGCCAGCAGCTTGGCTACAGGGCTGAGCAATCAGCCCCAGCATTTT. Protein: CASSLATGLSNQPQHF. The full variable domain, with the rest looked up from reference TRBV5-5 and TRBJ1-5, is DAGVTQSPTHLIKTRGQQVTLRCSPISGHKSVSWYQQVLGQGPQFIFQYYEKEERGRGNFPDRFSARQFPNYSSELNVNALLLGDSALYLCASSLATGLSNQPQHFGDGTRLSIL.

As regards this clone: Other nucleotide sequences in the sample specify the same CDR3. The V call is TRBV18, the J call TRBJ2-5; D is unresolved. Trimming shortened V by 5 bases and J by 5 bases, and 6 bases separated the two germline ends. The CDR3 length is 11 residues. Germline CDR1 is KGHSH and CDR2 is LQKENI. CDR3 nucleotides: TGTGCCAGCTCAGGGATGGAGACCCAGTACTTC. The encoded protein is CASSGMETQYF.

The chain carries TRBV12-3 or TRBV12-4 and TRBJ1-1; no reliable D call. Trimming took off 0 bases at V and 4 bases at J, with 6 bases between the two ends. The CDR3 extends over 13 amino acids. CDR3 protein: CASSLAQSTEAFF. DNA of the CDR3: TGTGCCAGCAGTTTAGCGCAGTCCACTGAAGCTTTCTTT.

This clone was detected only a few times. The chain uses TRBV19 and TRBJ1-2, with D unclear. V was shortened by 3 bases and J by 2 bases, with 10 bases between the two germline ends. Germline CDR1 is LNHDA and CDR2 is SQIVND (reference sequence). This CDR3 spans 14 amino acids. The CDR3 here is CASSIGRNNYGYTF. In DNA, the CDR3 is TGTGCCAGTAGTATTGGTCGGAACAACTATGGCTACACCTTC.

By proportion, this clone is medium-sized. The chain carries TRBV6-4 and TRBJ1-1, with no clear D. The CDR3 is 14 amino acids. The ends were cut back, 3 bases at V and 7 bases at J, with 15 bases in the middle. Per the germline V gene, CDR1 is MRHNA and CDR2 is SNTAGT. CDR3 in DNA: TGTGCCAGCAGTGATTCCTCCCTGGGTAGTGAAGCTTTCTTT. Its translation: CASSDSSLGSEAFF.

The CDR3 region has the DNA TGTGCCAGCAGCTCACTCCCGACAGGGATGAACACTGAAGCTTTCTTT. Translating gives CASSSLPTGMNTEAFF. The gene calls are TRBV7-8 and TRBJ1-1; 7 positions match TRBD1. The J segment lost 0 bases and the V segment lost 4 bases, leaving 8 bases of the junction unmatched. CDR3 length: 16 residues. Germline values: CDR1 SGHVS, CDR2 FQNEAQ.

The rearrangement uses TRBV29-1 and TRBJ1-1, with D unresolved. Germline V CDR1 and CDR2: SQVTM, ANQGSEA. CDR3 length equals 13 residues. V lost 7 bases and J lost 0, with 12 bases in between. The CDR3 DNA sequence: TGCAGCGGCACTGGGTCTCTGAACACTGAAGCTTTCTTT. Translating gives CSGTGSLNTEAFF.

The chain recombines TRBV19 with TRBJ1-2; D ambiguous. Trimming shortened V by 5 bases and J by 7 bases, and 14 bases separated the two germline ends. CDR1 LNHDA and CDR2 SQIVND come from the germline V gene (reference sequence). This CDR3 region has 13 residues. The CDR3 loop reads CASSLRSTSGYTF. The CDR3 nucleotides read TGTGCCAGTAGTCTTCGGTCTACTAGTGGCTACACCTTC.

This sequence joins TRBV30 and TRBJ2-6, with a possible D match to TRBD2 (6 bases). Germline CDR1 and CDR2: GTSNPN and SVGIG (reference sequence). The CDR3 sequence is 16 residues long. The germline V and J ends were trimmed by 3 bases and 4 bases, with 16 bases remaining between them. The CDR3 DNA reads as TGTGCCTGGAGCTTCGGTGGGGGGAACGGGGCCAACGTCCTGACTTTC. Protein product: CAWSFGGGNGANVLTF. Drawing the rest from reference TRBV30 and TRBJ2-6, the complete variable domain is SQTIHQWPATLVQPVGSPLSLECTVEGTSNPNLYWYRQAAGRGLQLLFYSVGIGQISSEVPQNLSASRPQDRQFILSSKKLLLSDSGFYLCAWSFGGGNGANVLTFGAGSRLTVL.

The chain couples TRBV15 to TRBJ1-5; D not certain. CDR1 and CDR2 (germline): LNHNV, YYDKDF (reference sequence). Trimming pared 0 bases from V and 7 bases from J, leaving 7 bases between. CDR3 length: 13 amino acids. The CDR3 nucleotides are TGTGCCACCAGCAGAGATACCGGACAGCCCCAGCATTTT. This sequence encodes CATSRDTGQPQHF.

The chain joins TRBV15 to TRBJ2-3; the D gene is possibly TRBD1 (6 bases). Trimming removed 3 bases from V and 1 base from J, with 11 bases in between. The CDR3 consists of 15 residues. CDR1 and CDR2 (germline): LNHNV, YYDKDF (reference sequence). CDR3 region: CATSRWAGGTDTQYF. The CDR3 DNA reads TGTGCCACCAGCAGGTGGGCAGGGGGCACAGATACGCAGTATTTT.

This clone came up a few times. CDR3 in DNA: TGTGCCAGCAGCTTGGGGCGGCACAATCAGCCCCAGCATTTT. Its translation is CASSLGRHNQPQHF. The rearrangement links TRBV5-6 to TRBJ1-5; no clear D gene. This CDR3 has 14 amino acids. Germline V CDR1 and CDR2: SGHDT, YYEEEE. V lost 0 bases and J 3 bases, leaving 7 bases between the germline ends.